These 5 T cell receptor beta chains were all obtained from the same sample, sequenced in a study of PD-L1 blockade in urothelial cancer. Profiling relied on immunoSEQ multiplex PCR, and the TCRdb table lists in-frame clones only, not all of them. Of around 100,000 clones in the sample, roughly 87% were seen once. The time point was: pretreatment peripheral blood. The source was PBMCs, collected around atezolizumab (anti-PD-L1) treatment. The receptors derive from a man aged 60 to 69 with urothelial cancer.

The V and J genes are TRBV11-3 and TRBJ2-1, with D possibly TRBD1 on 6 matching bases. Germline V gives CDR1 SGHNT, CDR2 YENEEA. Trimming pared 6 bases from V and 11 bases from J, leaving 17 bases between. The CDR3 has 13 residues. CDR3 sequence (DNA): TGTGCCAGCAGTTTAACCCGGGACAACAAGCAGTTCTTC. It specifies CASSLTRDNKQFF.

CDR3 residues: CAWSGGLSRDTQYF. In nucleotides, the CDR3 is TGTGCCTGGAGCGGGGGGCTATCCCGGGATACGCAGTATTTT. This chain connects TRBV30 to TRBJ2-3; perhaps TRBD2 as D (7 bases). CDR1 and CDR2 from the germline V gene are GTSNPN and SVGIG (reference sequence). The CDR3 sequence is 14 residues long. Trimming cost V 3 bases and J 6 bases, with 16 bases left between them.

The chain joins TRBV7-2 to TRBJ2-2, with a possible D match to TRBD2 (6 bases). The germline V gene encodes CDR1 SGHTA and CDR2 FQGNSA. This CDR3 contains 16 residues. V was shortened by 3 bases and J by 1 base, with 12 bases between the two germline ends. The CDR3 loop is CASSFAGGGNTGELFF. DNA for the CDR3: TGTGCCAGCAGCTTCGCTGGGGGAGGGAACACCGGGGAGCTGTTTTTT.

The chain is built from TRBV7-9 and TRBJ2-6; 7 nucleotides align to TRBD1. The germline V gene has CDR1 SEHNR and CDR2 FQNEAQ (reference sequence). V was pared by 5 bases and J by 2 bases, with 6 bases of the junction left unmatched. This CDR3 region has 16 residues. The CDR3 here is CASSATGDTGANVLTF. CDR3 bases: TGTGCCAGCAGCGCAACAGGGGATACTGGGGCCAACGTCCTGACTTTC.

The DNA for the CDR3 is TGTGCCAGCAGTTTATTTGGCGGGGGGGCATCAGATACGCAGTATTTT. Residues: CASSLFGGGASDTQYF. J is TRBJ2-3 and V is TRBV28; 9 nucleotides agree with TRBD2. The CDR3 is 16 amino acids. V lost 1 base and J lost 4; bases outside the gene matches: 6. CDR1 is MDHEN, CDR2 SYDVKM, per germline. The variable domain in full, completed from reference TRBV28 and TRBJ2-3, reads DVKVTQSSRYLVKRTGEKVFLECVQDMDHENMFWYRQDPGLGLRLIYFSYDVKMKEKGDIPEGYSVSREKKERFSLILESASTNQTSMYLCASSLFGGGASDTQYFGPGTRLTVL.